This T cell receptor (beta chain) was captured by sequencing in a study of OX40 agonist ivuxolimab in advanced cancers. Overall study: Cohort: around 86% men, mean age about 60, aged about 23 to 79. Notes on the study in general: Patients with a partial response at 0.1-3.0 mg/kg had among the lowest clonal expansion.

Patients with autoimmune history or systemic immunosuppression were excluded. Some clones are missing from TCRdb's copy, which holds only in-frame ones; the method was immunoSEQ multiplex PCR. The data show roughly 93,000 clones, under 90% seen once. CDR1 is MNHEY and CDR2 is SMNVEV in the germline V gene (reference sequence). With V trimmed by 5 bases and J by 2 bases, 8 bases remained unmatched. The CDR3 has 17 residues. Note on this clone: Its antigen is unidentified.

The material sequenced was CD4+ or CD8+ T cells sorted from blood, taken in a trial of the OX40 agonist ivuxolimab. The chain recombines TRBV27 with TRBJ1-6, with 8 bases identical to TRBD1. The sequence was collected from an adult with an advanced solid tumor such as melanoma, head and neck, liver or kidney cancer. CDR3 coding DNA: TGTGCCAGCAGTACGACAGGGGCCGTGGCCTATAATTCACCCCTCCACTTT. It specifies CASSTTGAVAYNSPLHF.